This T cell receptor beta chain was sequenced for a study of a mutant IDH1 vaccine in newly diagnosed glioma. Across the study: Patients, over weeks 1, 3, 5, 7, 11, 15, 19 and 23, received a total of eight vaccinations. Vaccines began 4-6 weeks after radiotherapy alone, or with temozolomide cycles. The earlier regimen, radiotherapy, temozolomide, or both, was most often both.

Some clones are missing from TCRdb's copy, which holds only in-frame ones; the method was immunoSEQ multiplex PCR. Of about 62,000 clones listed, approximately 90% are singletons. This clone was recorded a few times. Its antigen is currently unknown. The sample carries other DNA sequences with the same CDR3. The germline V and J ends were trimmed by 1 base and 2 bases, with 9 bases remaining between them. Looked up from germline, CDR1 is SGHAT and CDR2 is FQNNGV. The CDR3 is made up of 14 amino acids. As for time point: week 11, during vaccination. All doses held 300 ug of mutant IDH1 20-mer peptide, with topical imiquimod.

The chain has TRBV11-2 and TRBJ2-7; D gene uncertain. This receptor was identified in a man aged 40-49 years with glioma. The sequenced sample was PBMCs, obtained from a glioma patient whose treatment included an IDH1 peptide vaccine. The CDR3 sequence: CASSLGGGTYEQYF. The CDR3, as DNA: TGTGCCAGCAGCTTAGGGGGTGGAACCTACGAGCAGTACTTC.